This T cell receptor (beta chain) is drawn from a study of vaccination and CD4 T cells after COVID-19. As to treatment: roughly 11-day PBMC culture with coronavirus spike peptide pools or control peptides (ViraFEST assay). With the Oncomine TCR Beta short-read assay, DNA from cultured CD4+ T cells was sequenced. Via MiXCR, TCRdb re-called the PCR reads, giving one row per CDR3 protein. The table lists over 7,500 distinct CDR3 sequences, 50% to 75% of them singletons. This clonotype was found once. Its antigen is as yet unknown. Germline CDR1 reads SQVTM; CDR2 reads ANQGSEA. There are 14 residues in the CDR3. The V and J ends lost 6 bases and 0 bases, in that order; junction bases with no gene match: 3.

The specimen sequenced was CD4+ T cells from blood, cultured in vitro. This chain links TRBV29-1 with TRBJ2-2, with 8 bases aligning to TRBD2. This TCR derives from a human donor who had recovered from COVID-19. The CDR3 sequence is CSVRGGPNTGELFF. CDR3 DNA: TGCAGCGTCCGGGGGGGCCCGAACACCGGGGAGCTGTTTTTT.